This TCR beta chain is drawn from a study of shared clonotypes between healthy human individuals. Looking at the study overall: CD4 naive and CD4 memory each took three plates per donor, while CD8 naive took two and CD8 memory one.

The CDR3 covers 13 residues. Germline assignment: CDR1 MNHEY and CDR2 SMNVEV (reference sequence). V shed 5 bases and J shed 5 bases, with 12 bases lying between them. About this clone itself: What it binds is not known.

All donors were healthy HIV-negative adults lacking recent acute infections or vaccinations. The split of CD4+ cells yielded CD45RA+ naive and CD45RA-negative memory subsets. Study-level results: In contrast to clonotypes shared by all four donors, non-shared clonotypes had lower generation probabilities.

TCRdb's table, derived via immunoSEQ multiplex PCR, lists solely in-frame clones and lacks some. The data show around 1.5 million clones, with 98% seen just once and less than 0.55% held by the top ten. Sequencing input: naive CD4+ T cells sorted from blood. This sample's subset: CD45RA+ positively selected. The receptor was isolated from a man under 40 in good health. The chain couples TRBV27 to TRBJ2-5; D possibly corresponds to TRBD1 (5 bases). CDR3 sequence reads: CASSVAGSETQYF. The CDR3 nucleotides read TGTGCCAGCAGTGTAGCAGGGTCGGAGACCCAGTACTTC.